This TCR beta chain originates from a study of T cell changes during pregnancy in multiple sclerosis. Sequencing used immunoSEQ multiplex PCR; TCRdb keeps in-frame clones, though not all of them. There are 79,000 or so clones in the sample; approximately 90% occur only once, and around 0.21% lies in the top ten. The germline V and J ends were trimmed by 4 bases and 5 bases, with 14 bases remaining between them. Germline lookup yields CDR1 SGHTA and CDR2 FQGNSA. The CDR3 sequence is 14 residues long. The receptor was derived from a female donor with multiple sclerosis, enrolled in a pregnancy study. The V and J genes are TRBV7-2 and TRBJ1-1, with no clear D. The sequences come from CD4+ T cells from peripheral blood mononuclear cells, collected before pregnancy. CDR3 nucleotides: TGTGCCAGCAGCTCGGGTCCTGCTTCGACTGAAGCTTTCTTT. Residues: CASSSGPASTEAFF.